Sequencing of this T cell receptor beta chain was carried out in a study of T cells expressing NK-cell markers. Looking at the study overall: Repertoires of TCR beta were obtained from T cells sorted as CD3+CD56+NKG2C+, CD3+CD56+NKG2C- and CD3+CD56-NKG2C+.

Points on this clonotype: Its antigen is still unknown.

There are 15 residues in the CDR3. TCRdb reprocessed the 5' RACE reads and reports one entry per CDR3 protein, with no DNA. The table lists a few hundred thousand distinct CDR3 sequences. Overall study findings and caveats: NKG2C+ dominant clonotypes from over five donors made up roughly 1.0-7.0% of CD8+ T cells. Four of the donors also had these clonotypes leading their CD3+CD56-NKG2C+ fraction. Uncertainty persisted over the HCMV specificity of expanded NKG2C+ T cell clones.

The chain links TRBV12-3 or TRBV12-4 to TRBJ1-5; the D call from TCRdb, TRBD1, cannot be confirmed without DNA. Sequenced: blood T cells: a sorted CD56 or NKG2C T cell subset, CD4+ or CD8+ T cells, or bulk PBMC T cells (not recorded which). This receptor was taken from a woman aged 45 to 65 in good health. The CDR3 here is CASSPDRGVNQPQHF.